This TCR beta chain was identified in a study of blood T cell repertoires in COVID-19. Across the study: Sites in the United States, Italy and Spain provided acute and convalescent COVID-19 samples.

Germline assignment: CDR1 LGHNT and CDR2 FRNRAP. This CDR3 has 14 amino acids. Trimming removed 9 bases at V and 3 bases at J, with 15 bases between. Per the original data handling: The authors estimated nucleated cell counts from reference gene primer amplification. Data came from immunoSEQ multiplex PCR; TCRdb stores just in-frame clones and leaves some out. V and J calls and clone size are given by that table; D and trimming were obtained from the DNA. The sample lists almost 350,000 clones, 88% seen once, with over 1% in the top ten. Each exposed participant met a COVID-19 case in the 2 weeks preceding study entry.

This sequence originates from a woman in her thirties who had been exposed to COVID-19. Material: PBMCs or T cells enriched from blood (not recorded which). The chain combines TRBV12-5 with TRBJ1-5; D is perhaps TRBD1 (6 bases). CDR3 in amino acids: CASGEGGDNQPQHF. CDR3 nucleotides: TGTGCTAGCGGCGAGGGGGGGGACAATCAGCCCCAGCATTTT.